Listed below are T cell receptor beta chains from one sample, sequenced in a study of blood T cell repertoires in COVID-19. Generated by immunoSEQ multiplex PCR, the TCRdb table keeps only in-frame clones and is missing some. Of around 82,000 clones listed, about nine tenths are singletons. Sequences were obtained from peripheral blood. The receptors derive from a man aged 65 to 79 with active or convalescent COVID-19. Each CDR3 is given with its conserved first and last residue. The D gene is left open where the match is weak. A clone size is listed for some rows: how often the clone was seen (once, few, many), or a class if it is expanded.

V gene	clone size	J gene	D gene	CDR3 protein	CDR3 DNA
TRBV7-8	-	TRBJ1-4	TRBD1	CASSLAPDRGGKEKLFF	TGTGCCAGCAGCTTAGCTCCCGACAGGGGAGGCAAGGAAAAACTGTTTTTT
TRBV20-1	-	TRBJ1-2	-	CSASATTTGNYGYTF	TGCAGTGCTAGTGCAACCACGACTGGGAACTATGGCTACACCTTC
TRBV29-1	-	TRBJ2-1	TRBD1	CSVAYGTGISEQFF	TGCAGCGTTGCTTATGGGACAGGGATAAGTGAGCAGTTCTTC
TRBV20-1	-	TRBJ1-2	-	CSVMSNYGYTF	TGCAGTGTTATGAGCAACTATGGCTACACCTTC
TRBV18	-	TRBJ2-5	TRBD2	CASSPSPRLAGGTETQYF	TGTGCCAGCTCACCCTCACCCAGACTAGCGGGGGGGACGGAGACCCAGTACTTC
TRBV5-1	-	TRBJ1-4	TRBD1	CASSDRDRDFGEKLFF	TGCGCCAGCAGCGACCGAGACAGGGATTTCGGTGAAAAACTGTTTTTT
TRBV5-4	-	TRBJ2-1	-	CASSFQGHNEQFF	TGTGCCAGCAGCTTTCAGGGTCACAATGAGCAGTTCTTC
TRBV5-1	few	TRBJ1-3	TRBD1	CASRDRISGNTIYF	TGCGCCAGCAGGGACAGGATCTCTGGAAACACCATATATTTT
TRBV25-1	-	TRBJ2-1	TRBD2	CASSGILAGGNEQFF	TGTGCCAGCAGCGGGATCCTAGCGGGGGGAAATGAGCAGTTCTTC
TRBV5-1	-	TRBJ2-2	-	CASSLGTTNTGELFF	TGCGCCAGCAGCTTAGGGACAACGAACACCGGGGAGCTGTTTTTT
TRBV15	once	TRBJ1-5	TRBD1	CATSRDGTGTGQPQHF	TGTGCCACCAGCAGAGATGGGACAGGGACTGGACAGCCCCAGCATTTT
TRBV6-2/TRBV6-3	-	TRBJ2-7	-	CASSLSRTYEQYF	TGTGCCAGCAGCCTGAGCAGGACCTACGAGCAGTACTTC
TRBV19	-	TRBJ1-5	-	CASSPRVLSNQPQHF	TGTGCCAGTAGTCCCAGGGTTCTTAGCAATCAGCCCCAGCATTTT
TRBV5-1	-	TRBJ2-2	-	CASSLAGDTGELFF	TGCGCCAGCAGCTTGGCCGGGGACACCGGGGAGCTGTTTTTT
TRBV7-2	-	TRBJ1-3	TRBD1	CASSLSPPDRVFGNTIYF	TGTGCCAGCAGCTTATCCCCGCCGGACAGGGTCTTTGGAAACACCATATATTTT
TRBV19	-	TRBJ2-1	TRBD2	CASSLPGLAGGPTYNEQFF	TGTGCCAGTAGTTTACCGGGACTAGCGGGGGGGCCGACGTACAATGAGCAGTTCTTC
TRBV5-1	-	TRBJ1-2	TRBD1	CASSPGGGGRNGYTF	TGCGCCAGCAGCCCAGGGGGAGGTGGTCGGAATGGCTACACCTTC
TRBV6-1	-	TRBJ2-2	TRBD1	CASSGGQGLKSGELFF	TGTGCCAGCAGTGGAGGACAGGGCCTGAAGAGCGGGGAGCTGTTTTTT
TRBV27	-	TRBJ1-2	-	CASSLSQNYGYTF	TGTGCCAGCAGTTTATCCCAAAATTATGGCTACACCTTC
TRBV13	-	TRBJ1-1	-	CASSKTRNTEAFF	TGTGCCAGCAGCAAGACAAGGAACACTGAAGCTTTCTTT
TRBV9	-	TRBJ1-2	-	CASSVEEGSSYTF	TGTGCCAGCAGCGTAGAGGAGGGTTCTAGCTACACCTTC
TRBV5-5	-	TRBJ1-6	TRBD1	CASSRTGDNSPLHF	TGTGCCAGCAGCCGGACAGGAGATAATTCACCCCTCCACTTT
TRBV3-1/TRBV3-2	-	TRBJ1-1	-	CASSQVDGGAFF	TGTGCCAGCAGCCAAGTTGATGGGGGGGCTTTCTTT
TRBV7-9	once	TRBJ2-2	-	CASTLWAGVNTGELFF	TGTGCCAGCACTCTGTGGGCAGGTGTGAACACCGGGGAGCTGTTTTTT
TRBV10-3	-	TRBJ2-3	TRBD1	CAISGSGTGETDTQYF	TGTGCCATCAGTGGATCCGGGACAGGGGAAACAGATACGCAGTATTTT
TRBV7-2	few	TRBJ2-7	-	CASSLYGRPFGEQYF	TGTGCCAGCAGCTTATACGGCAGGCCTTTCGGAGAGCAGTACTTC
TRBV5-1	-	TRBJ1-4	-	CASSFGGNEKLFF	TGCGCCAGCAGCTTCGGAGGAAATGAAAAACTGTTTTTT
TRBV2	-	TRBJ1-3	TRBD1	CASSGDRGRNGNTIYF	TGTGCCAGCAGTGGGGACAGGGGGCGTAATGGAAACACCATATATTTT
TRBV9	-	TRBJ2-3	TRBD2	CASSVAGGGSFTQYF	TGTGCCAGCAGCGTAGCTGGCGGGGGGTCCTTCACGCAGTATTTT
TRBV15	once	TRBJ2-6	-	CATSGQNSGANVLTF	TGTGCCACCTCTGGACAGAACTCTGGGGCCAACGTCCTGACTTTC
TRBV29-1	-	TRBJ1-2	-	CSARQGPGYTF	TGCAGCGCCCGTCAGGGGCCGGGCTACACCTTC
TRBV30	-	TRBJ1-5	TRBD1	CAWSGQGDQPQHF	TGTGCCTGGTCGGGACAGGGGGATCAGCCCCAGCATTTT
TRBV4-1	-	TRBJ2-7	TRBD1	CASGDRGSYEQYF	TGCGCCAGCGGTGACAGGGGCTCCTACGAGCAGTACTTC
TRBV6-5	-	TRBJ1-2	-	CASSYSYTGSNYGYTF	TGTGCCAGCAGTTACTCGTATACAGGGTCTAACTATGGCTACACCTTC
TRBV10-1	-	TRBJ1-1	-	CASSESAGPFPEAFF	TGCGCCAGCAGTGAGTCCGCAGGGCCGTTTCCTGAAGCTTTCTTT
TRBV11-3	-	TRBJ1-4	TRBD1	CASSSSLRGRLRRTNEKLFF	TGTGCCAGCAGCTCGAGTCTCAGGGGGCGACTTCGGAGGACTAATGAAAAACTGTTTTTT
TRBV9	-	TRBJ1-1	TRBD1	CASSVATGTGGSNTEAFF	TGTGCCAGCAGCGTAGCTACCGGGACAGGGGGCTCGAACACTGAAGCTTTCTTT
TRBV9	-	TRBJ1-5	-	CASSVSASNQPQHF	TGTGCCAGCAGCGTTTCAGCGAGCAATCAGCCCCAGCATTTT